A single sample gave rise to the 3 T cell receptor beta chains below, sequenced in a study of cytomegalovirus exposure and HLA in healthy donors. 60 Vbeta and 13 Jbeta primers were used in PCR. This table comes from immunoSEQ multiplex PCR, and its TCRdb copy is limited to in-frame clones, with some not included. Recorded for this sample: around 63,000 clones. The sample taken for sequencing was PBMCs. The receptors shown here come from a woman aged 25 to 39 in good health and CMV-seronegative.

The V gene is TRBV2, the J gene TRBJ1-2; D is possibly TRBD1 (5 bases). Germline V gives CDR1 SNHLY, CDR2 FYNNEI. There are 14 residues in the CDR3. V was pared by 4 bases and J by 9 bases, with 18 bases between. The CDR3 spells CASSAQVGEGSYTF. CDR3 sequence (DNA): TGTGCCAGCAGTGCGCAGGTAGGGGAAGGAAGCTACACCTTC.

This chain joins TRBV9 and TRBJ2-2; D perhaps matches TRBD1 (8 bases). The CDR3 runs 17 residues. Trimming took 3 bases from V and 0 from J, leaving 15 bases between them. The germline V gene encodes CDR1 SGDLS and CDR2 YYNGEE. The CDR3 is CASSEGRDRSNTGELFF. DNA of the CDR3: TGTGCCAGCAGCGAGGGGAGGGACAGGTCGAACACCGGGGAGCTGTTTTTT.

This chain joins TRBV4-3 and TRBJ2-3; D not certain. The germline V gene has CDR1 LGHNA and CDR2 YSLEER. The V end lost 1 base, the J end lost 2 bases, and 4 bases lay between the germline ends. This CDR3 comprises 13 residues. The CDR3 loop reads CASSQGNTDTQYF. The CDR3 DNA reads as TGCGCCAGCAGCCAAGGTAACACAGATACGCAGTATTTT.